A single sample is the source of the 23 T cell receptor beta chains below, sequenced in a study of early T cells in non-severe SARS-CoV-2 infection. From the 5' RACE reads, TCRdb called clonotypes with MiXCR, one entry per CDR3 protein. The sample contains about 79,000 distinct CDR3 sequences, about 10% of which appear only once. Source material: whole blood. The receptors shown here come from an adult who was a healthcare worker with PCR-confirmed SARS-CoV-2 infection or an uninfected control (not recorded which).

This clonotype was detected ten times or more. The chain recombines TRBV12-3 or TRBV12-4 with TRBJ2-1; 9 bases are a match to TRBD1. With V trimmed by 5 bases and J by 8 bases, 7 bases remained unmatched. CDR3 length: 14 residues. This chain's CDR3 is CASSPGTGFHEQFF. The CDR3 nucleotides read TGTGCCAGCAGTCCCGGGACAGGGTTCCATGAGCAGTTCTTC.

This clonotype occurred a few times. The V gene is TRBV6-5, the J gene TRBJ2-7; tentatively, D is TRBD2 (6 bases). This CDR3 is 14 amino acids long. V was clipped by 6 bases and J by 0 bases, with 12 bases between them. Germline assignment: CDR1 MNHEY and CDR2 SVGAGI. The CDR3 DNA follows: TGTGCCAGCAGAAGAACCGGGGGCTCCTACGAGCAGTACTTC. As protein: CASRRTGGSYEQYF.

The chain has TRBV5-4 and TRBJ1-1; 7 bases line up with TRBD1. The CDR3 length is 14 residues. The germline CDR1 and CDR2 sequences are SGHNT and YYREEE (reference sequence). Trimming cost V 4 bases and J 5 bases; bases outside gene matches: 8. CDR3 in amino acids: CASSLTGLRTEAFF. As DNA, the CDR3 is TGTGCCAGCAGCCTGACAGGGCTGAGGACTGAAGCTTTCTTT. The whole variable domain, remainder taken from reference TRBV5-4 and TRBJ1-1, is ETGVTQSPTHLIKTRGQQVTLRCSSQSGHNTVSWYQQALGQGPQFIFQYYREEENGRGNFPPRFSGLQFPNYSSELNVNALELDDSALYLCASSLTGLRTEAFFGQGTRLTVV.

This clonotype has at least ten counts. The chain uses TRBV5-6 and TRBJ2-7; 9 bases match TRBD2. Germline V gene data show CDR1 as SGHDT and CDR2 as YYEEEE. This CDR3 spans 14 amino acids. Unmatched junction bases numbered 13, after V lost 6 bases and J lost 9 bases. CDR3 sequence: CASIGAGGFGGQYF. The CDR3 bases are TGTGCCAGCATTGGAGCGGGGGGATTCGGAGGGCAGTACTTC.

This clonotype was seen only a few times. The rearrangement joins TRBV10-3 to TRBJ1-2; D call uncertain. Germline loops: CDR1 ENHRY, CDR2 SYGVKD. This CDR3 comprises 14 residues. Trimming shortened V by 0 bases and J by 6 bases, and 11 bases separated the two germline ends. The CDR3 reads CAISESQKGDGYTF. As DNA, the CDR3 is TGTGCCATCAGTGAGTCGCAGAAGGGCGATGGCTACACCTTC.

Many counts were recorded for this clonotype. The gene calls are TRBV9 and TRBJ2-2; the D gene could be TRBD1 or TRBD2 (5 bases each). The V and J ends lost 3 bases and 0 bases respectively, with 15 bases between them. CDR3 size: 17 residues. Germline-derived CDR1 and CDR2 are SGDLS and YYNGEE. CDR3 loop: CASSAPTGTANTGELFF. DNA for the CDR3: TGTGCCAGCAGCGCACCTACCGGGACGGCGAACACCGGGGAGCTGTTTTTT.

CDR3 loop: CASSLDGKGKNIQYF. The CDR3 DNA reads as TGTGCCAGCAGCTTAGATGGGAAGGGAAAAAACATTCAGTACTTC. This chain uses TRBV11-2 with TRBJ2-4, with unresolved D. There are 15 residues in the CDR3. Trimming shortened V by 0 bases and J by 4 bases, and 10 bases separated the two germline ends. Germline assignment: CDR1 SGHAT and CDR2 FQNNGV.

Regarding this clonotype: A much larger clone is a single base away; this may be a read error. The chain uses TRBV9 and TRBJ2-7; D unresolved. This CDR3 comprises 14 residues. Per the germline V gene, CDR1 is SGDLS and CDR2 is YYNGEE. CDR3 loop: CASSYQVSSYEQNF. The CDR3 DNA reads TGTGCCAGCAGCTACCAAGTGAGCTCCTACGAGCAGAACTTC. Drawing the rest from reference TRBV9 and TRBJ2-7, the complete variable domain is DSGVTQTPKHLITATGQRVTLRCSPRSGDLSVYWYQQSLDQGLQFLIQYYNGEERAKGNILERFSAQQFPDLHSELNLSSLELGDSALYFCASSYQVSSYEQNFGPGTRLTVT.

This clonotype has just a few counts. The V gene is TRBV7-6, the J gene TRBJ2-5; D call uncertain. V was cut by 5 bases and J by 5 bases, with 6 bases left in between. The CDR3 totals 11 residues. Germline values: CDR1 SGHVS, CDR2 FNYEAQ. This CDR3 reads CASSNRETQYF. CDR3 nucleotide sequence: TGTGCCAGCAGCAATCGGGAGACCCAGTACTTC. Variable domain in full (rest from reference TRBV7-6 and TRBJ2-5): GAGVSQSPRYKVTKRGQDVALRCDPISGHVSLYWYRQALGQGPEFLTYFNYEAQQDKSGLPNDRFSAERPEGSISTLTIQRTEQRDSAMYRCASSNRETQYFGPGTRLLVL.

This clonotype is deemed large (0.1 to 1%). V is TRBV7-9 and J is TRBJ2-7, with D tentatively TRBD2 (6 bases). This CDR3 comprises 14 residues. V was cut by 5 bases and J by 1 base, with 12 bases left in between. Germline V gene data show CDR1 as SEHNR and CDR2 as FQNEAQ (reference sequence). CDR3 region: CASSPGGLSYEQYF. For the CDR3, the DNA is TGTGCCAGCAGCCCCGGAGGGCTTTCCTACGAGCAGTACTTC.

This clonotype has a count of ten or more. The CDR3 DNA is TGTGCCAGCAGTTACCCGGATGAAAAACTGTTTTTT. It encodes CASSYPDEKLFF. This chain uses TRBV6-6 with TRBJ1-4; D unclear. With 2 bases removed from V and 6 bases from J, the gap between germline ends came to 4 bases. CDR3 size: 12 residues. Germline V gives CDR1 MNHNY, CDR2 SVGAGI (reference sequence).

This clonotype was recorded at least ten times. The chain links TRBV12-3 or TRBV12-4 to TRBJ2-7; tentatively, D is TRBD1 or TRBD2 (5 bases each). Trimming removed 8 bases at V and 3 bases at J, with 11 bases between. The length of the CDR3 is 12 residues. For the CDR3, the DNA is TGTGCCAGCGGACGGGACGGCTACGAGCAGTACTTC. Translation gives CASGRDGYEQYF.

Here the CDR3 reads CASSEGSGGNNEQFF. As DNA, the CDR3 is TGTGCCAGCAGTGAAGGGAGCGGGGGTAACAATGAGCAGTTCTTC. The V call is TRBV6-1, the J call TRBJ2-1, with 8 bases fitting TRBD2. Unmatched junction bases numbered 4, after V lost 1 base and J lost 5 bases. This CDR3 comprises 15 residues. Per the germline V gene, CDR1 is MNHNS and CDR2 is SASEGT.

This clonotype was found a few times. The rearrangement joins TRBV18 to TRBJ2-3, with a weak D call TRBD2 (5 bases). Trimming removed 2 bases from V and 4 bases from J, with 7 bases in between. Germline V gene data show CDR1 as KGHSH and CDR2 as LQKENI. The CDR3 is 13 residues long. CDR3 amino acids: CASSPLEADTQYF. Here the CDR3 DNA reads TGTGCCAGCTCACCATTGGAGGCAGATACGCAGTATTTT.

This clonotype was counted many times. V is TRBV11-3 and J is TRBJ2-3; D ambiguous. This CDR3 is built from 14 residues. Germline V gives CDR1 SGHNT, CDR2 YENEEA. The ends were cut back, 1 base at V and 2 bases at J, with 7 bases in the middle. DNA for the CDR3: TGTGCCAGCAGCTTAGGGAGTTACACAGATACGCAGTATTTT. Translation: CASSLGSYTDTQYF.

V is TRBV2 and J is TRBJ1-2; the match to TRBD1 covers 7 bases. Germline CDR1 reads SNHLY; CDR2 reads FYNNEI. The CDR3 has 11 amino acids. J gave up 8 bases and V 7 bases, and 4 bases lay outside the gene matches. CDR3 region: CASTRQGGYTF. The CDR3 bases are TGTGCCAGCACCCGACAGGGAGGCTACACCTTC.

Ten or more counts support this clonotype. J is TRBJ2-7 and V is TRBV3-1, with 9 bases lining up with TRBD1. Germline V CDR1 and CDR2: LGHDT, YNNKEL (reference sequence). V lost 4 bases and J lost 3; bases outside the gene matches: 4. The CDR3 contains 14 residues. CDR3 residues: CASSPGQGNYEQYF. The CDR3 DNA sequence: TGTGCCAGCAGCCCGGGACAGGGTAACTACGAGCAGTACTTC.

This clonotype was seen at least ten times. This rearrangement joins TRBV27 to TRBJ1-1; D call uncertain. The germline V gene has CDR1 MNHEY and CDR2 SMNVEV (reference sequence). V lost 4 bases and J lost 7, with 19 bases in between. This CDR3 contains 15 residues. The CDR3 bases are TGTGCCAGCAGTTCCGCCGCCCCTCCGGACGTTGAAGCTTTCTTT. Its translation: CASSSAAPPDVEAFF.

This clonotype was recorded many times. The V call is TRBV27, the J call TRBJ2-3; D is ambiguous. Germline V gives CDR1 MNHEY, CDR2 SMNVEV (reference sequence). V was clipped by 1 base and J by 2 bases, with 19 bases between them. The CDR3 contains 18 residues. DNA for the CDR3: TGTGCCAGCAGTTTATTGGGCCCCAAGGGCCTTCACACAGATACGCAGTATTTT. This sequence encodes CASSLLGPKGLHTDTQYF.

This clonotype was recorded many times. The chain joins TRBV7-6 to TRBJ2-7; perhaps TRBD2 as D (6 bases). Germline loops: CDR1 SGHVS, CDR2 FNYEAQ. V lost 1 base, J lost 5 bases, and 6 bases lay in between. CDR3 length equals 12 residues. CDR3 amino acids: CASSLGGDEQYF. In nucleotides, the CDR3 is TGTGCCAGCAGCTTAGGGGGGGACGAGCAGTACTTC. The full variable domain, rest sourced from reference TRBV7-6 and TRBJ2-7, is GAGVSQSPRYKVTKRGQDVALRCDPISGHVSLYWYRQALGQGPEFLTYFNYEAQQDKSGLPNDRFSAERPEGSISTLTIQRTEQRDSAMYRCASSLGGDEQYFGPGTRLTVT.

This sequence joins TRBV5-6 and TRBJ2-7; D unclear. The CDR3 totals 14 residues. Germline lookup yields CDR1 SGHDT and CDR2 YYEEEE. V was cut by 3 bases and J by 1 base, with 11 bases left in between. Here the CDR3 DNA reads TGTGCCAGCAGCTCGGTCCTCCGGTCCTACGAGCAGTACTTC. Translation: CASSSVLRSYEQYF.

This clonotype came up many times. The genes are TRBV29-1 and TRBJ2-1; 7 positions match TRBD2. V trimming: 4 bases; J trimming: 8 bases; junction bases outside the gene matches: 14. This CDR3 spans 15 amino acids. Germline V lookup: CDR1 SQVTM, CDR2 ANQGSEA. CDR3 in amino acids: CSVGLAGPKGYEQFF. CDR3 sequence (DNA): TGCAGCGTTGGGTTAGCGGGCCCAAAGGGCTATGAGCAGTTCTTC.

This clonotype has more than one count but fewer than ten. The chain recombines TRBV6-6 with TRBJ1-2; D ambiguous. V lost 2 bases and J lost 0, with 13 bases in between. Germline V gene lookup returns CDR1 MNHNY and CDR2 SVGAGI (reference sequence). The CDR3 has 16 residues. The CDR3 bases are TGTGCCAGCAGTTACATCTCAGCTAGATCTAACTATGGCTACACCTTC. Translation gives CASSYISARSNYGYTF.